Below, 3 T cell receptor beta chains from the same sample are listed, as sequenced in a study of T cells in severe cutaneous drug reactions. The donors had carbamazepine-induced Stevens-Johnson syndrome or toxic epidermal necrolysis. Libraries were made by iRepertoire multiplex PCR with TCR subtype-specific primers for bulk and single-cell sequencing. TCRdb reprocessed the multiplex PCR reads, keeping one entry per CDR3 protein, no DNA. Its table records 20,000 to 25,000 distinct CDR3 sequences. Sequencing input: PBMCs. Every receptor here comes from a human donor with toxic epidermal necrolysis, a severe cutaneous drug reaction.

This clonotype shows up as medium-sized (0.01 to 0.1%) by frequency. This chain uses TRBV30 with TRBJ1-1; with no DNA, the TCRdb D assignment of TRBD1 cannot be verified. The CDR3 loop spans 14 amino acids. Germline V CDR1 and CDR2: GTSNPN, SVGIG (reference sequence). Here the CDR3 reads CAWSPGQSNTEAFF.

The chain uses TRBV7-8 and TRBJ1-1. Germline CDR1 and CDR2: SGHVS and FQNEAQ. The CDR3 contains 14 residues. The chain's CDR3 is CASSFGFRSTEAFF.

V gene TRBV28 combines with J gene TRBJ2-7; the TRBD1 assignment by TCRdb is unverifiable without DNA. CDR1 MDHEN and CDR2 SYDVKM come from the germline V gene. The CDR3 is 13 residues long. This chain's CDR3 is CASSLWDPWEQYF.